One and the same sample provided the 19 T cell receptor beta chains below, sequenced in a study of PD-L1 blockade in urothelial cancer. The time point is: pretreatment peripheral blood. Some clones are missing from TCRdb's copy, which holds only in-frame ones; the method was immunoSEQ multiplex PCR. The repertoire holds approximately 52,000 clones, around 72% seen once, with roughly 4% in the top ten. This sample comprised PBMCs, obtained around atezolizumab (anti-PD-L1) treatment. The origin of the receptors is a man between 65 and 80 years old with urothelial cancer.

The chain has TRBV7-9 and TRBJ1-1; 7 bases map to TRBD1. The CDR3 has 15 residues. The V segment lost 2 bases and the J segment 5 bases; nucleotides outside the gene matches: 8. Looked up from germline, CDR1 is SEHNR and CDR2 is FQNEAQ (reference sequence). As DNA, the CDR3 is TGTGCCAGCAGCTTAAGTCAGGGGGGAAGGACTGAAGCTTTCTTT. It specifies CASSLSQGGRTEAFF.

The rearrangement uses TRBV7-2 and TRBJ2-3, with 8 nucleotides matching TRBD2. CDR1 is SGHTA and CDR2 is FQGNSA in the germline V gene. This CDR3 spans 15 amino acids. V shed 7 bases, J shed 6 bases, and the junction held 12 bases outside the gene matches. CDR3 nucleotides: TGTGCCAGCATCCGGGGGGGGGCCCGGGCCGATACGCAGTATTTT. This encodes CASIRGGARADTQYF.

CDR3 residues: CASSPGTSTYEQYF. The DNA of the CDR3 is TGTGCCAGCAGTCCCGGGACTTCCACCTACGAGCAGTACTTC. The V gene is TRBV28, the J gene TRBJ2-7; TRBD2 is a possible D gene (6 bases). This CDR3 comprises 14 residues. V was pared by 5 bases and J by 2 bases, with 13 bases between. CDR1 is MDHEN and CDR2 is SYDVKM in the germline V gene. Together with reference TRBV28 and TRBJ2-7, the CDR3 gives the full variable domain: DVKVTQSSRYLVKRTGEKVFLECVQDMDHENMFWYRQDPGLGLRLIYFSYDVKMKEKGDIPEGYSVSREKKERFSLILESASTNQTSMYLCASSPGTSTYEQYFGPGTRLTVT.

The rearrangement links TRBV6-6 to TRBJ2-1, with TRBD2 matching over 8 bases. The V gene end was trimmed by 7 bases and the J gene end by 9 bases; junction bases not matched to a gene: 14. The CDR3 totals 15 residues. CDR1 and CDR2 from the germline V gene are MNHNY and SVGAGI (reference sequence). In nucleotides, the CDR3 is TGTGCCAGCAAGAAGAAAGTACTAGCGGTTCCTGAGCAGTTCTTC. Encoded protein: CASKKKVLAVPEQFF.

This clone has only a few counts. J is TRBJ1-2 and V is TRBV5-4; D may be TRBD1 (5 bases). Trimming took off 0 bases at V and 0 bases at J, with 9 bases between the two ends. Germline V gene data show CDR1 as SGHNT and CDR2 as YYREEE (reference sequence). The CDR3 has 15 residues. The CDR3 coding sequence is TGTGCCAGCAGCTTGGGGGGGAGGCCTAACTATGGCTACACCTTC. Protein sequence: CASSLGGRPNYGYTF.

This clone was counted between two and nine times. The chain joins TRBV7-9 to TRBJ2-1, with D perhaps matching TRBD1 (5 bases). This CDR3 region has 16 residues. Trimming left V 2 bases short and J 0 bases short, with 11 bases between. From germline, CDR1 is SEHNR and CDR2 FQNEAQ (reference sequence). CDR3 DNA: TGTGCCAGCAGCTTATTGGGGCTTAGCTCCTACAATGAGCAGTTCTTC. This encodes CASSLLGLSSYNEQFF. Using reference TRBV7-9 and TRBJ2-1 for the parts outside the CDR3, the full variable domain is DTGVSQNPRHKITKRGQNVTFRCDPISEHNRLYWYRQTLGQGPEFLTYFQNEAQLEKSRLLSDRFSAERPKGSFSTLEIQRTEQGDSAMYLCASSLLGLSSYNEQFFGPGTRLTVL.

The chain links TRBV7-2 to TRBJ2-1, with a tentative D call TRBD2 (5 bases). The CDR3 is made up of 13 amino acids. V lost 0 bases, J lost 12 bases, and 12 bases lay in between. Germline V gives CDR1 SGHTA, CDR2 FQGNSA. This chain's CDR3 is CASSLALEGGQFF. The CDR3 DNA follows: TGTGCCAGCAGCTTAGCGCTAGAGGGTGGGCAGTTCTTC. The full variable domain, rest sourced from reference TRBV7-2 and TRBJ2-1, is GAGVSQSPSNKVTEKGKDVELRCDPISGHTALYWYRQSLGQGLEFLIYFQGNSAPDKSGLPSDRFSAERTGGSVSTLTIQRTQQEDSAVYLCASSLALEGGQFFGPGTRLTVL.

As concerns this clone: The same CDR3 is also encoded by other DNA sequences in this sample. This chain uses TRBV4-1 with TRBJ2-6, with D hard to call. The CDR3 has 16 residues. Germline CDR1 MGHRA, CDR2 YSYEKL. V was trimmed by 3 bases and J by 1 base, leaving 10 bases between them. The CDR3 sequence: CASSQPSGSGANVLTF. In nucleotides, the CDR3 is TGCGCCAGCAGCCAGCCCTCGGGTTCTGGGGCCAACGTCCTGACTTTC.

The chain combines TRBV11-1 with TRBJ2-3; TRBD1 aligns across 7 bases. The V segment lost 1 base and the J segment 3 bases; nucleotides outside the gene matches: 1. CDR1 is SGHAT and CDR2 is FQDESV in the germline V gene (reference sequence). This CDR3 is 14 amino acids long. Here the CDR3 DNA reads TGTGCCAGCAGCTTAGGGGACAGTACAGATACGCAGTATTTT. Amino acids: CASSLGDSTDTQYF.

The V gene is TRBV14, the J gene TRBJ2-1; D might be TRBD2 (6 bases). The CDR3 is made up of 15 amino acids. Trimming took 4 bases from V and 3 from J, leaving 13 bases between them. In germline, CDR1 is SGHDN, CDR2 FVKESK. The CDR3 loop is CASSPHFSGYNEQFF. The CDR3 DNA reads TGTGCCAGCAGCCCCCACTTTAGCGGCTACAATGAGCAGTTCTTC.

This clone was observed once. The rearrangement links TRBV5-1 to TRBJ1-1; possibly TRBD1 for D (6 bases). Trimming removed 0 bases from V and 8 bases from J, with 17 bases in between. Germline lookup yields CDR1 SGHRS and CDR2 YFSETQ. CDR3 length: 15 amino acids. CDR3 coding DNA: TGCGCCAGCAGCTTGGCCGGAAGGTTAGGGACAGAAGCTTTCTTT. Protein: CASSLAGRLGTEAFF.

The gene calls are TRBV28 and TRBJ1-3, with unresolved D. Trimming removed 1 base at V and 0 bases at J, with 16 bases between. The CDR3 is 18 amino acids. The germline CDR1 and CDR2 sequences are MDHEN and SYDVKM. The CDR3 DNA reads as TGTGCCAGCAGTTTATTTAATCGAGGGCCTACCTCTGGAAACACCATATATTTT. This codes for CASSLFNRGPTSGNTIYF.

This clone came up once. This chain joins TRBV11-3 and TRBJ2-3; 11 bases line up with TRBD2. Trimming removed 9 bases from V and 2 bases from J; junction bases left unmatched: 4. Germline-derived CDR1 and CDR2 are SGHNT and YENEEA. This CDR3 has 14 residues. CDR3 sequence reads: CASTSGSLTDTQYF. DNA for the CDR3: TGTGCCAGTACTAGCGGGAGTCTCACAGATACGCAGTATTTT.

This rearrangement joins TRBV11-3 to TRBJ2-3, with D tentatively TRBD2 (6 bases). Germline assignment: CDR1 SGHNT and CDR2 YENEEA. V dropped 6 bases and J dropped 2 bases, with 12 bases sitting between them. This CDR3 has 14 amino acids. CDR3 nucleotides: TGTGCCAGCAGGCCCGGGGGTAACACAGATACGCAGTATTTT. Translated: CASRPGGNTDTQYF.

The V and J genes are TRBV6-1 and TRBJ2-3; possible D gene TRBD2, 5 bases. Germline CDR1 MNHNS, CDR2 SASEGT. The CDR3 loop spans 13 amino acids. V was cut by 8 bases and J by 0 bases, with 9 bases left in between. The CDR3 nucleotides are TGTGCCAGCTTGGAGGACAGCACAGATACGCAGTATTTT. Amino acid sequence: CASLEDSTDTQYF.

This clone has more than one count but fewer than ten. The chain carries TRBV10-3 and TRBJ2-7, with D possibly TRBD1 on 6 matching bases. Germline CDR1 is ENHRY and CDR2 is SYGVKD. The V and J ends lost 6 bases and 2 bases respectively, with 14 bases between them. CDR3 length: 14 residues. The CDR3 region is CAIRRTAETYEQYF. CDR3 DNA: TGTGCCATCAGAAGGACAGCCGAGACCTACGAGCAGTACTTC.

This chain joins TRBV6-1 and TRBJ1-1; 10 bases are a match to TRBD1. This CDR3 has 15 amino acids. J was trimmed by 4 bases and V by 3 bases; bases with no gene match: 5. The V gene's germline CDR1 is MNHNS and CDR2 SASEGT. The CDR3 bases are TGTGCCAGCAGTGAGACAGGGGGCTGGAGCACTGAAGCTTTCTTT. This encodes CASSETGGWSTEAFF.

This rearrangement joins TRBV10-3 to TRBJ2-7; 9 bases align to TRBD1. V shed 6 bases and J 7 bases; nucleotides not matched to a gene: 10. The V gene's germline CDR1 is ENHRY and CDR2 SYGVKD. The CDR3 loop spans 14 amino acids. The CDR3 nucleotides read TGTGCCATCAGAGACCCGGACAGGGGAAGGGAGCAGTACTTC. Translation gives CAIRDPDRGREQYF.

This clone showed up just once. The chain links TRBV9 to TRBJ2-3; D is perhaps TRBD2 (5 bases). CDR1 and CDR2 from the germline V gene are SGDLS and YYNGEE. The ends were cut back, 4 bases at V and 0 bases at J, with 18 bases in the middle. The CDR3 extends over 17 amino acids. CDR3 residues: CASSPEGVGVSTDTQYF. The CDR3 nucleotides are TGTGCCAGCAGCCCCGAGGGTGTGGGAGTTAGCACAGATACGCAGTATTTT.